This passage covers 25 T cell receptor beta chains from one sample sequenced in a study of T cells after somatic rescue of genetic block. Using immunoSEQ multiplex PCR, the repertoire was profiled, and TCRdb retains in-frame clones only, with some absent. The sample has about 110,000 clones, around 90% seen once. The sequenced sample was peripheral blood mononuclear cells (PBMCs). These receptor sequences come from a woman aged 18-35 years.

The chain joins TRBV6-5 to TRBJ1-5; D gene ambiguous. Germline CDR1 and CDR2: MNHEY and SVGAGI. V was clipped by 2 bases and J by 8 bases, with 10 bases between them. The length of the CDR3 is 13 residues. The CDR3: CASSYRRFKPQHF. The CDR3 bases are TGTGCCAGCAGTTACCGCCGCTTTAAGCCCCAGCATTTT.

This chain joins TRBV9 and TRBJ2-2; 11 bases align to TRBD1. Losses at the gene ends were 4 bases for V and 4 bases for J; bases not matched to a gene: 6. The germline V gene encodes CDR1 SGDLS and CDR2 YYNGEE. The CDR3 is 16 amino acids. The CDR3 reads CASSKRTGGGTGELFF. Here the CDR3 DNA reads TGTGCCAGCAGCAAAAGGACAGGGGGCGGCACCGGGGAGCTGTTTTTT.

The rearrangement joins TRBV6-5 to TRBJ1-2; no clear D gene. Trimming pared 3 bases from V and 4 bases from J, leaving 9 bases between. This CDR3 region has 13 residues. Germline V gives CDR1 MNHEY, CDR2 SVGAGI. This CDR3 reads CASSYRVGYGYTF. CDR3 nucleotide sequence: TGTGCCAGCAGTTATCGGGTTGGCTATGGCTACACCTTC.

V and J are TRBV6-5 and TRBJ1-1; 7 bases agree with TRBD1. Trimming took 8 bases from V and 7 from J; bases not matched to a gene: 7. The CDR3 is made up of 12 amino acids. Per germline, CDR1 MNHEY and CDR2 SVGAGI. CDR3 coding DNA: TGTGCCAGCGGTACAGGGGATTTTGAAGCTTTCTTT. Its protein is CASGTGDFEAFF.

This chain connects TRBV28 to TRBJ1-5, with D maybe TRBD1 (6 bases). This CDR3 is built from 14 residues. V shed 6 bases and J shed 8 bases, with 17 bases lying between them. Germline V CDR1 and CDR2: MDHEN, SYDVKM. The CDR3 is CASSYRESFKPQHF. The CDR3 DNA is TGTGCCAGCAGCTACAGGGAGAGCTTCAAGCCCCAGCATTTT.

The J gene is TRBJ2-7, the V gene TRBV5-6; D is perhaps TRBD1 or TRBD2 (6 bases each). This CDR3 comprises 16 residues. The germline CDR1 and CDR2 sequences are SGHDT and YYEEEE. Deletions cut 4 bases from V and 3 bases from J, with 20 bases between. The CDR3 DNA follows: TGTGCCAGCAGCCCCGGGGGCGGATCTGGAGTCTACGAGCAGTACTTC. Translating it yields CASSPGGGSGVYEQYF.

The V and J genes are TRBV28 and TRBJ1-5, with D unresolved. The CDR3 totals 14 residues. Germline V gene sequence: CDR1 MDHEN, CDR2 SYDVKM. V was shortened by 8 bases and J by 3 bases, with 14 bases between the two germline ends. Here the CDR3 DNA reads TGTGCCAGCGGACCGGGTAACTCCAATCAGCCCCAGCATTTT. Residues: CASGPGNSNQPQHF.

This chain uses TRBV7-8 with TRBJ2-5; 8 bases are shared with TRBD2. Trimming cost V 1 base and J 4 bases; bases outside gene matches: 14. The CDR3 runs to 18 residues. The germline CDR1 and CDR2 sequences are SGHVS and FQNEAQ. CDR3 residues: CASSLGFRAGEGRETQYF. The DNA for the CDR3 is TGTGCCAGCAGCTTAGGATTTCGAGCGGGGGAAGGACGAGAGACCCAGTACTTC. The full variable domain, in which reference TRBV7-8 and TRBJ2-5 provide the parts outside the CDR3, is GAGVSQSPRYKVAKRGQDVALRCDPISGHVSLFWYQQALGQGPEFLTYFQNEAQLDKSGLPSDRFFAERPEGSVSTLKIQRTQQEDSAVYLCASSLGFRAGEGRETQYFGPGTRLLVL.

The rearrangement links TRBV9 to TRBJ2-7, with 7 nucleotides matching TRBD2. V gave up 0 bases and J gave up 4 bases; unmatched junction bases: 4. Germline CDR1 is SGDLS and CDR2 is YYNGEE. The CDR3 consists of 14 residues. CDR3 loop: CASSVAGGGYEQYF. As DNA, the CDR3 is TGTGCCAGCAGCGTAGCGGGGGGAGGATACGAGCAGTACTTC.

Notes on this clone: The sample has other DNA sequences that encode this CDR3 too. V and J are TRBV5-1 and TRBJ2-3; 7 positions agree with TRBD2. The germline V gene encodes CDR1 SGHRS and CDR2 YFSETQ. Losses at the gene ends were 2 bases for V and 0 bases for J; bases not matched to a gene: 3. CDR3 length: 15 amino acids. This CDR3 reads CASSLAGTSTDTQYF. Written as DNA, the CDR3 is TGCGCCAGCAGCTTAGCGGGGACTAGCACAGATACGCAGTATTTT.

The chain combines TRBV6-5 with TRBJ2-5; D remains ambiguous. In germline, CDR1 is MNHEY, CDR2 SVGAGI. V lost 0 bases and J lost 3, with 2 bases in between. The CDR3 loop spans 12 amino acids. The CDR3 coding sequence is TGTGCCAGCAGTTACTCAAAAGAGACCCAGTACTTC. This gives the protein CASSYSKETQYF.

V usage is TRBV27 and J usage is TRBJ2-1; D remains ambiguous. The V end lost 6 bases, the J end lost 5 bases, and 17 bases lay between the germline ends. The CDR3 is 15 residues long. CDR1 MNHEY and CDR2 SMNVEV come from the germline V gene (reference sequence). Here the CDR3 DNA reads TGTGCCAGCAGCCCCTACTATGGCGGAGACAATGAGCAGTTCTTC. Its translation: CASSPYYGGDNEQFF.

This rearrangement joins TRBV7-2 to TRBJ1-5; D possibly corresponds to TRBD1 (5 bases). The V gene's germline CDR1 is SGHTA and CDR2 FQGNSA. The CDR3 has 16 residues. V gave up 4 bases and J gave up 0 bases, with 13 bases separating them. DNA of the CDR3: TGTGCCAGCAGCTCAGATGGGGCCCTTAGCAATCAGCCCCAGCATTTT. This translates into CASSSDGALSNQPQHF.

The chain is built from TRBV27 and TRBJ2-3; TRBD1 or TRBD2 may be the D gene (5 bases each). CDR1 and CDR2 (germline): MNHEY, SMNVEV (reference sequence). The ends were cut back, 5 bases at V and 5 bases at J, with 23 bases in the middle. The length of the CDR3 is 17 residues. For the CDR3, the DNA is TGTGCCAGCAGTCTGGGGGTACGAGGGGATCGCGTAGATACGCAGTATTTT. Its protein is CASSLGVRGDRVDTQYF.

The V call is TRBV29-1, the J call TRBJ1-2, with D possibly matching TRBD1 (6 bases). The CDR3 is made up of 11 amino acids. Germline CDR1 SQVTM, CDR2 ANQGSEA. V lost 7 bases to trimming and J lost 8 bases, with 14 bases between them. DNA for the CDR3: TGCAGCGCCTTAGGGGGTCGAGGCTACACCTTC. Translated, it gives CSALGGRGYTF.

The chain carries TRBV5-5 and TRBJ1-6; TRBD1 matches at 10 bases. Germline V gives CDR1 SGHKS, CDR2 YYEKEE (reference sequence). This CDR3 comprises 16 residues. After removal of 0 bases from V and 7 bases from J, the junction contained 4 bases not matched to a gene. CDR3 protein: CASSLVDRGLNSPLHF. The CDR3 DNA reads TGTGCCAGCAGCTTGGTTGACAGGGGGCTCAATTCACCCCTCCACTTT.

A few counts support this clone. CDR3 sequence: CAIAGGGGPNQPQHF. The CDR3 DNA reads as TGTGCCATCGCGGGGGGAGGGGGCCCCAATCAGCCCCAGCATTTT. This chain uses TRBV10-3 with TRBJ1-5; 7 bases are a match to TRBD1. The junction had 10 bases not matched to a gene; V was cut back by 8 bases and J by 3 bases. Germline V gene sequence: CDR1 ENHRY, CDR2 SYGVKD. The length of the CDR3 is 15 residues.

The V gene is TRBV5-4, the J gene TRBJ2-2; 10 bases map to TRBD1. The CDR3 spans 17 residues. V lost 4 bases and J lost 0; bases outside the gene matches: 6. Germline CDR1 reads SGHNT; CDR2 reads YYREEE (reference sequence). DNA for the CDR3: TGTGCCAGCAGCCAGGACAGGGGGGGAGCGAACACCGGGGAGCTGTTTTTT. Residues: CASSQDRGGANTGELFF.

In this sample, this clone turned up once. This chain connects TRBV5-5 to TRBJ1-1; TRBD1 agrees at 10 bases. The CDR3 extends over 15 amino acids. The germline V gene has CDR1 SGHKS and CDR2 YYEKEE (reference sequence). The V gene end was trimmed by 2 bases and the J gene end by 5 bases; junction bases not matched to a gene: 6. In nucleotides, the CDR3 is TGTGCCAGCAGCTTTTTGGGGACAGGGGAAACTGAAGCTTTCTTT. Translated, it gives CASSFLGTGETEAFF.

The chain has TRBV15 and TRBJ1-1, with D tentatively TRBD1 (5 bases). The CDR3 spans 17 residues. CDR1 is LNHNV and CDR2 is YYDKDF in the germline V gene (reference sequence). V lost 2 bases and J 1 base, leaving 17 bases between the germline ends. This CDR3 is CATSRSWVGEGNTEAFF. CDR3 sequence (DNA): TGTGCCACCAGCAGATCCTGGGTAGGGGAGGGGAACACTGAAGCTTTCTTT. Supplemented by reference TRBV15 and TRBJ1-1, the full variable domain reads DAMVIQNPRYQVTQFGKPVTLSCSQTLNHNVMYWYQQKSSQAPKLLFHYYDKDFNNEADTPDNFQSRRPNTSFCFLDIRSPGLGDTAMYLCATSRSWVGEGNTEAFFGQGTRLTVV.

CDR3 coding DNA: TGCGCCAGCAGCCAAGACCCCCAGGACGGCTATGGCTACACCTTC. Residues: CASSQDPQDGYGYTF. The chain has TRBV4-3 and TRBJ1-2; D is uncertain. The germline CDR1 and CDR2 sequences are LGHNA and YSLEER. V was trimmed by 0 bases and J by 4 bases, leaving 12 bases between them. The CDR3 loop spans 15 amino acids.

Only one count was recorded for this clone. This chain uses TRBV7-3 with TRBJ1-1, with TRBD1 identical over 8 bases. Germline CDR1 reads SGHTA; CDR2 reads FQGTGA. J lost 5 bases, V lost 5 bases, and 7 bases had no gene match. CDR3 length: 14 amino acids. Here the CDR3 reads CASSPDRGSTEAFF. CDR3 DNA: TGTGCCAGCAGCCCCGACAGGGGCTCTACTGAAGCTTTCTTT.

The chain carries TRBV28 and TRBJ1-2; possibly TRBD1 for D (5 bases). This CDR3 contains 15 residues. V shed 5 bases and J shed 8 bases, with 21 bases lying between them. Germline V CDR1 and CDR2: MDHEN, SYDVKM. The CDR3 sequence is CASSPTTGRQRGYTF. CDR3 coding DNA: TGTGCCAGCAGTCCTACAACGGGACGCCAAAGGGGCTACACCTTC.

The chain recombines TRBV5-4 with TRBJ2-1, with TRBD1 as a possible D gene (6 bases). The ends were cut back, 5 bases at V and 2 bases at J, with 11 bases in the middle. The germline V gene encodes CDR1 SGHNT and CDR2 YYREEE (reference sequence). The CDR3 is 14 residues long. The CDR3: CASRAGTTYNEQFF. The CDR3 DNA reads as TGTGCCAGCAGGGCCGGGACAACCTACAATGAGCAGTTCTTC.

The gene calls are TRBV30 and TRBJ1-4; D is undetermined. CDR1 and CDR2 (germline): GTSNPN, SVGIG (reference sequence). Trimming removed 3 bases from V and 7 bases from J, with 6 bases in between. The CDR3 is 11 residues long. The CDR3 spells CAWSYSEKLFF. CDR3 DNA: TGTGCCTGGAGCTACAGTGAAAAACTGTTTTTT.